What follows are 28 T cell receptor beta chains derived from one specimen sequenced in a study of blood T cell repertoires in COVID-19. The table came from immunoSEQ multiplex PCR; TCRdb's copy has only in-frame clones and leaves some out. The data contain about 45,000 clones, approximately 87% of them singletons. Sequenced material: peripheral blood. The source is a human donor in a cohort sampled during active COVID-19.

The chain links TRBV30 to TRBJ1-2; TRBD1 is a possible D gene (5 bases). This CDR3 is built from 13 residues. Germline CDR1 is GTSNPN and CDR2 is SVGIG (reference sequence). V was trimmed by 3 bases and J by 2 bases, leaving 10 bases between them. DNA of the CDR3: TGTGCCTGGAGATGGGCAGGGAACTATGGCTACACCTTC. Its translation: CAWRWAGNYGYTF.

This clone occurred once. The chain carries TRBV7-6 and TRBJ2-1; 8 nucleotides line up with TRBD2. V shed 3 bases, J shed 5 bases, and the junction held 15 bases outside the gene matches. The CDR3 contains 18 residues. Germline loops: CDR1 SGHVS, CDR2 FNYEAQ. This CDR3 reads CASSFPRGGGGQDNEQFF. As DNA, the CDR3 is TGTGCCAGCAGCTTCCCTCGGGGGGGCGGCGGTCAAGACAATGAGCAGTTCTTC.

This rearrangement joins TRBV4-1 to TRBJ2-5; 8 bases match TRBD2. Germline CDR1 MGHRA, CDR2 YSYEKL. J lost 13 bases, V lost 1 base, and 14 bases had no gene match. The CDR3 is made up of 15 amino acids. DNA for the CDR3: TGCGCCAGCAGCCAAGCCCCAGCGGGGGCCCCTCGGTGGTACTTC. It yields the protein CASSQAPAGAPRWYF.

This rearrangement joins TRBV5-1 to TRBJ1-5, with D maybe TRBD1 (6 bases). Trimming cost V 3 bases and J 3 bases, with 10 bases left between them. Looked up from germline, CDR1 is SGHRS and CDR2 is YFSETQ. This CDR3 has 14 amino acids. CDR3: CASSSGQPNQPQHF. CDR3 nucleotide sequence: TGCGCCAGCAGCTCCGGACAGCCCAATCAGCCCCAGCATTTT.

The rearrangement links TRBV4-1 to TRBJ2-5, with 11 bases matching TRBD2. The CDR3 covers 16 residues. Per the germline V gene, CDR1 is MGHRA and CDR2 is YSYEKL. With 6 bases clipped from V and 5 bases from J, the junction kept 11 bases outside the gene matches. CDR3 region: CASRRIAGGPRETQYF. The CDR3 DNA reads TGCGCCAGCAGGCGAATAGCGGGGGGGCCTCGGGAGACCCAGTACTTC.

This sequence joins TRBV19 and TRBJ1-5, with 10 nucleotides matching TRBD1. Per germline, CDR1 LNHDA and CDR2 SQIVND (reference sequence). V gave up 4 bases and J gave up 4 bases; unmatched junction bases: 4. The CDR3 extends over 15 amino acids. CDR3 DNA: TGTGCCAGTAGTACCGACAGGGGGCGAAATCAGCCCCAGCATTTT. This sequence encodes CASSTDRGRNQPQHF. Supplemented by reference TRBV19 and TRBJ1-5, the full variable domain reads DGGITQSPKYLFRKEGQNVTLSCEQNLNHDAMYWYRQDPGQGLRLIYYSQIVNDFQKGDIAEGYSVSREKKESFPLTVTSAQKNPTAFYLCASSTDRGRNQPQHFGDGTRLSIL.

The CDR3 spells CASSHGGGTPYGYTF. The CDR3, as DNA: TGTGCCAGCAGCCATGGGGGGGGGACACCCTATGGCTACACCTTC. The V and J genes are TRBV7-3 and TRBJ1-2; tentative D call: TRBD1 (6 bases). The CDR3 extends over 15 amino acids. Trimming took off 5 bases at V and 4 bases at J, with 17 bases between the two ends. Germline V gene data show CDR1 as SGHTA and CDR2 as FQGTGA.

The chain recombines TRBV7-2 with TRBJ2-5; tentative D call: TRBD1 (6 bases). Trimming removed 5 bases from V and 6 bases from J, with 10 bases in between. CDR1 and CDR2 (germline): SGHTA, FQGNSA. This CDR3 spans 12 amino acids. The CDR3 bases are TGTGCCAGCAGCCTGCAGGGGAAGACCCAGTACTTC. Translation: CASSLQGKTQYF. The full variable domain, in which reference TRBV7-2 and TRBJ2-5 provide the parts outside the CDR3, is GAGVSQSPSNKVTEKGKDVELRCDPISGHTALYWYRQSLGQGLEFLIYFQGNSAPDKSGLPSDRFSAERTGGSVSTLTIQRTQQEDSAVYLCASSLQGKTQYFGPGTRLLVL.

The chain combines TRBV10-1 with TRBJ2-3, with TRBD2 matching over 13 bases. Trimming took 6 bases from V and 2 from J; bases not matched to a gene: 5. Looked up from germline, CDR1 is WNHNN and CDR2 is SYGVQD (reference sequence). The CDR3 loop spans 16 amino acids. CDR3 sequence (DNA): TGCGCCAGCAGGTCGGGACTAGCGGGGACCACAGATACGCAGTATTTT. This gives the protein CASRSGLAGTTDTQYF.

This rearrangement joins TRBV6-2 or TRBV6-3 to TRBJ2-7, with 7 bases that match TRBD1. The junction had 8 bases not matched to a gene; V was cut back by 6 bases and J by 3 bases. Germline CDR1 and CDR2: MNHEY and SVGEGT. The CDR3 is made up of 14 amino acids. DNA for the CDR3: TGTGCCAGCAGCCCAGAGGGGGCCGGCTACGAGCAGTACTTC. The encoded protein is CASSPEGAGYEQYF.

The rearrangement joins TRBV19 to TRBJ2-1, with D possibly matching TRBD1 (5 bases). The CDR3 contains 15 residues. The germline V gene has CDR1 LNHDA and CDR2 SQIVND (reference sequence). The ends were cut back, 7 bases at V and 0 bases at J, with 13 bases in the middle. DNA for the CDR3: TGTGCCAGTACCCAAGACAGAAGCTCCTACAATGAGCAGTTCTTC. Translation gives CASTQDRSSYNEQFF.

The chain joins TRBV9 to TRBJ1-1, with 7 bases identical to TRBD1. The CDR3 is made up of 14 amino acids. Germline V gene sequence: CDR1 SGDLS, CDR2 YYNGEE. Trimming cost V 4 bases and J 1 base; bases outside gene matches: 4. CDR3 loop: CASSPGTENTEAFF. The CDR3 nucleotides read TGTGCCAGCAGCCCTGGGACAGAGAACACTGAAGCTTTCTTT.

V and J are TRBV10-2 and TRBJ2-3; D may be TRBD1 (5 bases). The V end was cut by 4 bases, the J end by 6 bases, with 11 bases between. This CDR3 is built from 13 residues. The germline CDR1 and CDR2 sequences are WSHSY and SAAADI. CDR3 DNA sequence: TGCGCCAGCAGTGTAGGACAAGTTGATACGCAGTATTTT. Its protein product is CASSVGQVDTQYF.

The rearrangement joins TRBV27 to TRBJ2-7; weak D call: TRBD1 (6 bases). This CDR3 spans 14 amino acids. V was cut by 5 bases and J by 0 bases, with 11 bases left in between. From germline, CDR1 is MNHEY and CDR2 SMNVEV (reference sequence). The CDR3 DNA sequence: TGTGCCAGCAGTGCCCGACAGGACTCCTACGAGCAGTACTTC. Protein sequence: CASSARQDSYEQYF.

This chain links TRBV6-6 with TRBJ2-6; the D is unclear. Germline CDR1 is MNHNY and CDR2 is SVGAGI (reference sequence). The V and J ends lost 5 bases and 2 bases respectively, with 7 bases between them. This CDR3 has 14 residues. In DNA, the CDR3 is TGTGCCAGCAGTAAGAGTGCTGGGGCCAACGTCCTGACTTTC. Residues: CASSKSAGANVLTF.

This chain joins TRBV10-3 and TRBJ2-3; 11 positions agree with TRBD2. V gave up 7 bases and J gave up 4 bases; unmatched junction bases: 7. From germline, CDR1 is ENHRY and CDR2 SYGVKD. The CDR3 is 15 residues long. The chain's CDR3 is CAINPSGGFSDTQYF. Here the CDR3 DNA reads TGTGCCATCAACCCTAGCGGGGGGTTCTCAGATACGCAGTATTTT.

The gene calls are TRBV5-1 and TRBJ1-1; D unclear. Looked up from germline, CDR1 is SGHRS and CDR2 is YFSETQ. This CDR3 is 13 amino acids long. With 0 bases removed from V and 7 bases from J, the gap between germline ends came to 10 bases. The CDR3 loop is CASSLGTVSEAFF. In DNA form, the CDR3 reads TGCGCCAGCAGCTTGGGTACAGTTAGTGAAGCTTTCTTT.

This chain joins TRBV23-1 and TRBJ1-3; 7 bases map to TRBD1. TRBV23-1 has ORF status, its function being uncertain. Trimming removed 6 bases from V and 0 bases from J; junction bases left unmatched: 5. There are 15 residues in the CDR3. CDR3: CASSLDRISGNTIYF. The CDR3 region has the DNA TGCGCCAGCAGCCTGGACAGGATCTCTGGAAACACCATATATTTT.

The gene calls are TRBV3-1 (or the pseudogene TRBV3-2) and TRBJ1-6, with D possibly TRBD1 on 5 matching bases. This CDR3 is built from 20 residues. The V and J ends lost 4 bases and 6 bases respectively, with 28 bases between them. Germline V gene data show CDR1 as LGHDT and CDR2 as YNNKEL (reference sequence). In DNA form, the CDR3 reads TGTGCCAGCAGCCCTCTCGAATCAGGGTCTCTTCTTGGACCTAATTCACCCCTCCACTTT. Amino acids: CASSPLESGSLLGPNSPLHF.

This chain uses TRBV5-1 with TRBJ2-7; 12 nucleotides align to TRBD1. Per the germline V gene, CDR1 is SGHRS and CDR2 is YFSETQ. The CDR3 length is 15 residues. Trimming removed 4 bases from V and 7 bases from J; junction bases left unmatched: 9. CDR3 region: CASSRSGDRGREQYF. CDR3 coding DNA: TGCGCCAGCAGCCGCTCAGGGGACAGGGGGCGAGAGCAGTACTTC.

This chain connects TRBV7-9 to TRBJ1-1; D is ambiguous. The CDR3 runs 14 residues. V gave up 5 bases and J gave up 7 bases, with 17 bases separating them. The germline CDR1 and CDR2 sequences are SEHNR and FQNEAQ (reference sequence). CDR3 in amino acids: CASSLGGRIYEAFF. The CDR3 nucleotides read TGTGCCAGCAGCCTAGGAGGGAGGATCTATGAAGCTTTCTTT.

For the CDR3, the DNA is TGTGCCAGCAGCCAAGAGGGCGCAGTATACGAGCAGTACTTC. Translated, it gives CASSQEGAVYEQYF. V and J are TRBV4-2 and TRBJ2-7; no definite D call. V shed 0 bases and J shed 4 bases, with 10 bases lying between them. The length of the CDR3 is 14 residues. In germline, CDR1 is LGHNA, CDR2 YNFKEQ.

The chain links TRBV18 to TRBJ1-1; D uncertain. From germline, CDR1 is KGHSH and CDR2 LQKENI. The length of the CDR3 is 14 residues. Trimming took off 2 bases at V and 1 base at J, with 8 bases between the two ends. CDR3: CASSPTEQNTEAFF. The CDR3 nucleotides are TGTGCCAGCTCACCAACAGAACAGAACACTGAAGCTTTCTTT.

This clone appeared a few times. The V call is TRBV7-8, the J call TRBJ2-7, with D perhaps matching TRBD1 (6 bases). V lost 5 bases, J lost 6 bases, and 14 bases lay in between. The CDR3 consists of 13 residues. Germline V gene data show CDR1 as SGHVS and CDR2 as FQNEAQ. The CDR3 nucleotides read TGTGCCAGCAGCGGAATGGCAGGGGCCGAGCAGTACTTC. This gives the protein CASSGMAGAEQYF. The variable domain in full, with the rest retrieved from reference TRBV7-8 and TRBJ2-7, is GAGVSQSPRYKVAKRGQDVALRCDPISGHVSLFWYQQALGQGPEFLTYFQNEAQLDKSGLPSDRFFAERPEGSVSTLKIQRTQQEDSAVYLCASSGMAGAEQYFGPGTRLTVT.

This chain joins TRBV30 and TRBJ2-7; 7 nucleotides line up with TRBD1. From germline, CDR1 is GTSNPN and CDR2 SVGIG (reference sequence). The CDR3 totals 13 residues. The V and J ends lost 3 bases and 2 bases, in that order; junction bases with no gene match: 4. The CDR3 is CAWRRDRPYEQYF. The CDR3 bases are TGTGCCTGGAGAAGGGACAGACCCTACGAGCAGTACTTC.

This chain connects TRBV27 to TRBJ2-1; 11 bases fit TRBD2. V lost 3 bases to trimming and J lost 4 bases; unmatched junction nucleotides: 5. The CDR3 is 16 residues long. Germline lookup yields CDR1 MNHEY and CDR2 SMNVEV (reference sequence). The CDR3 reads CASSLGLAAPYNEQFF. The DNA for the CDR3 is TGTGCCAGCAGTTTGGGACTAGCGGCCCCGTACAATGAGCAGTTCTTC.

The chain uses TRBV27 and TRBJ2-1; possibly TRBD1 for D (5 bases). CDR3 length equals 13 residues. V shed 10 bases and J shed 0 bases, with 10 bases lying between them. Germline lookup yields CDR1 MNHEY and CDR2 SMNVEV (reference sequence). This CDR3 is CATRTSSYNEQFF. The CDR3 nucleotides read TGTGCCACTAGGACAAGCTCCTACAATGAGCAGTTCTTC.

J is TRBJ2-5 and V is TRBV3-1 (or the pseudogene TRBV3-2), with a possible D match to TRBD1 (5 bases). V shed 0 bases and J shed 4 bases, with 9 bases lying between them. CDR1 LGHDT and CDR2 YNNKEL come from the germline V gene (reference sequence). CDR3 length equals 14 residues. This CDR3 is CASSQEGATETQYF. The CDR3 bases are TGTGCCAGCAGCCAAGAAGGGGCCACAGAGACCCAGTACTTC.